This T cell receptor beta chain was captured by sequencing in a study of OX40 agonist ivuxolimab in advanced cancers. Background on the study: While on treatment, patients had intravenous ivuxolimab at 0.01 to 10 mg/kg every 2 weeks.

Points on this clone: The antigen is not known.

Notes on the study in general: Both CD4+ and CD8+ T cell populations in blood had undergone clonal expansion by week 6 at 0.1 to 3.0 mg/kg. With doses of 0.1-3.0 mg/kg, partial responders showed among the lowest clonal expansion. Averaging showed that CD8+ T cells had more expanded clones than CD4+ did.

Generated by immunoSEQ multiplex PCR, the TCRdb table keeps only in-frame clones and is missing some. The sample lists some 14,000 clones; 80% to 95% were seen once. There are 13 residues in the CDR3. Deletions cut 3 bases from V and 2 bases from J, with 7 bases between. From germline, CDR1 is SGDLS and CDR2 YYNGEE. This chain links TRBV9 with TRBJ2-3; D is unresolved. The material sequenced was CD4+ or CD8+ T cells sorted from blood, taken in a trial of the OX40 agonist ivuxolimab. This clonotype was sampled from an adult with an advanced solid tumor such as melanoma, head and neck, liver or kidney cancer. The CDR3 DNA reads TGTGCCAGCAGCGCCTCGGTCACAGATACGCAGTATTTT. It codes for CASSASVTDTQYF.